This T cell receptor beta chain was sequenced during a study of blood T cells in healthy people across ages. The V gene's germline CDR1 is MNHEY and CDR2 SMNVEV (reference sequence). This CDR3 comprises 17 residues. V gave up 10 bases and J gave up 6 bases; unmatched junction bases: 19. This clonotype has only a few counts. The antigen remains undetermined. General study points: One million T cells yielded diversity estimates that were considered underestimates. Diversity of TCR beta per million T cells declined in a roughly linear way with age.

Next came a second PCR, run for roughly 6 to 11 cycles, which used a sample-barcoded 5' primer along with a J-beta primer mix. TCRdb processed the 5' RACE reads anew with MiXCR; each CDR3 protein has one entry. Of 600,000 to 800,000 distinct CDR3 sequences detected, 20% to 25% appear once; the ten largest clones hold roughly 3.7%. Sequencing was done on a sample of blood. This sequence originates from a man aged 65 to 79 in good health. The chain joins TRBV27 to TRBJ2-1, with 9 bases aligning to TRBD1. For the CDR3, the DNA is TGTGCCACCTCGGACAGGGGTAGATACAGCGAGAGCAATGAGCAGTTCTTC. Translating gives CATSDRGRYSESNEQFF.